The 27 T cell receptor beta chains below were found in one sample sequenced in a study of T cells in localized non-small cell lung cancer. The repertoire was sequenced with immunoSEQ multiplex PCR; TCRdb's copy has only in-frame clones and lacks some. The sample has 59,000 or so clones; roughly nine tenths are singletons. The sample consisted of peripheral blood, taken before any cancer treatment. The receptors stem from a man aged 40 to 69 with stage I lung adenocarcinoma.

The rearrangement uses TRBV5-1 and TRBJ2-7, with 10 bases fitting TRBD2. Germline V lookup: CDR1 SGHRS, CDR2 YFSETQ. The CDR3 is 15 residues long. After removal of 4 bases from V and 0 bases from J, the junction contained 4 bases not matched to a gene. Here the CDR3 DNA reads TGCGCCAGCAGCACGGGACTAGCGATCTCCTACGAGCAGTACTTC. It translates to CASSTGLAISYEQYF.

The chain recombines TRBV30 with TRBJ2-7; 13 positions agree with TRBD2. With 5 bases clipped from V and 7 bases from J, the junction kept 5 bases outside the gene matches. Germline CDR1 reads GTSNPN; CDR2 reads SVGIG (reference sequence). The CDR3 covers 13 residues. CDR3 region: CAWGGLAGTEQYF. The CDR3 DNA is TGTGCCTGGGGGGGACTAGCGGGAACGGAGCAGTACTTC. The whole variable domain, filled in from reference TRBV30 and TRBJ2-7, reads SQTIHQWPATLVQPVGSPLSLECTVEGTSNPNLYWYRQAAGRGLQLLFYSVGIGQISSEVPQNLSASRPQDRQFILSSKKLLLSDSGFYLCAWGGLAGTEQYFGPGTRLTVT.

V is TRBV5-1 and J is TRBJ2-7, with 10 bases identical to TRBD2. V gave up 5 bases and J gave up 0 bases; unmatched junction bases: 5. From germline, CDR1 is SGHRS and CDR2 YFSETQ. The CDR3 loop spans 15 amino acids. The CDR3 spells CASSVAGGHSYEQYF. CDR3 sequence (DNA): TGCGCCAGCAGTGTAGCGGGAGGCCACTCCTACGAGCAGTACTTC.

CDR3 DNA sequence: TGTGCCAGCAGTGAAGGGCATACCCCAAGTCAGCCCCAGCATTTT. It is translated as CASSEGHTPSQPQHF. The V call is TRBV2, the J call TRBJ1-5; D ambiguous. V was cut by 1 base and J by 6 bases, with 13 bases left in between. Germline assignment: CDR1 SNHLY and CDR2 FYNNEI. CDR3 length: 15 residues.

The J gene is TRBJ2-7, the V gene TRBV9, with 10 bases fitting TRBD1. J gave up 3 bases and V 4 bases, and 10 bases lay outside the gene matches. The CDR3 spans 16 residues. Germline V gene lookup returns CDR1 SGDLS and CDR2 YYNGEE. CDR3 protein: CASSPFAGTGVYEQYF. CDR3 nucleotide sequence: TGTGCCAGCAGCCCCTTCGCTGGGACAGGGGTCTACGAGCAGTACTTC.

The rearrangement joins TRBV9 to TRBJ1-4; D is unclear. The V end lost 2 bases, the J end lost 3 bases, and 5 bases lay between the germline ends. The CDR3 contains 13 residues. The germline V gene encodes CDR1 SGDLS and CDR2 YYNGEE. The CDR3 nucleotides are TGTGCCAGCAGCGTTGGAGCTAATGAAAAACTGTTTTTT. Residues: CASSVGANEKLFF.

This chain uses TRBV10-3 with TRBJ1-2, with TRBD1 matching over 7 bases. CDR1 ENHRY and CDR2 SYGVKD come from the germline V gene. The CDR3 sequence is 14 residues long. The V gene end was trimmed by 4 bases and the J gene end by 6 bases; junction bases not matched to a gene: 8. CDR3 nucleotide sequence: TGTGCCATCAGTGGTCCGACAGGGTCGGATGGCTACACCTTC. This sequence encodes CAISGPTGSDGYTF.

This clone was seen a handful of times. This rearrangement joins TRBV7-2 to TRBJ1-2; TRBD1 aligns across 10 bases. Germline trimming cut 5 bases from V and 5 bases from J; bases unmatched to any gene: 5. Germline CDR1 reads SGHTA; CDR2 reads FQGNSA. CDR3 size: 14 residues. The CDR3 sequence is CASSPDRGGYGYTF. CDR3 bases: TGTGCCAGCAGCCCGGACAGGGGGGGGTATGGCTACACCTTC.

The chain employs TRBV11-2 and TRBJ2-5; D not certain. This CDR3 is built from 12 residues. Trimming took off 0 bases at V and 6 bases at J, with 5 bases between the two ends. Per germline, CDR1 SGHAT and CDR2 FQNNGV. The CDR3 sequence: CASSLEAQTQYF. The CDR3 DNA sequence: TGTGCCAGCAGCTTAGAGGCCCAGACCCAGTACTTC.

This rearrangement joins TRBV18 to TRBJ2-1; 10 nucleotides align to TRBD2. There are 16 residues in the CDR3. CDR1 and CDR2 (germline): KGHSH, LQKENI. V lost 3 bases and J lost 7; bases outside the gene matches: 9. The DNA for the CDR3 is TGTGCCAGCTCACCGGGCCTAGCGGGAGTGGGGAATGAGCAGTTCTTC. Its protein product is CASSPGLAGVGNEQFF.

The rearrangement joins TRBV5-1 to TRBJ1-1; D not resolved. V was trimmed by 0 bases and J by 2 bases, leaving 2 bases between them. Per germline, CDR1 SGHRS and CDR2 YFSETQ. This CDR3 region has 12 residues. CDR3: CASSLDNTEAFF. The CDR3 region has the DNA TGCGCCAGCAGCTTGGATAACACTGAAGCTTTCTTT.

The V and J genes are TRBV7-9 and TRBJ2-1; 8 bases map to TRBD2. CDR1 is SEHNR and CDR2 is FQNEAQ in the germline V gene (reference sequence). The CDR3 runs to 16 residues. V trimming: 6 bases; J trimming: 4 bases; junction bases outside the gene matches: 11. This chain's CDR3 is CASSPGGLAEYNEQFF. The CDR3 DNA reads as TGTGCCAGCAGTCCCGGCGGACTAGCCGAATACAATGAGCAGTTCTTC.

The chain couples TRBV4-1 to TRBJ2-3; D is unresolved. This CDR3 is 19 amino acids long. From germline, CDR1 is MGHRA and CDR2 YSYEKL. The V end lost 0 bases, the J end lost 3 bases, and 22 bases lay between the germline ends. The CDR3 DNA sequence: TGCGCCAGCAGCCAAGATCTGGACGAGCAAATTTGGTCGACAGATACGCAGTATTTT. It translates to CASSQDLDEQIWSTDTQYF.

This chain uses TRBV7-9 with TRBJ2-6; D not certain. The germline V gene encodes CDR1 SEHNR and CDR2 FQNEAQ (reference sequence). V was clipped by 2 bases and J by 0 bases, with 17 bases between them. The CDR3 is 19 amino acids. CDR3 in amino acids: CASSLPTNEQTSGANVLTF. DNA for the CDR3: TGTGCCAGCAGCTTACCCACAAACGAACAAACCTCTGGGGCCAACGTCCTGACTTTC.

The DNA of the CDR3 is TGTGCCAGCAGCGTATCGGGGGGCGCCTATGGAGAGACCCAGTACTTC. It encodes CASSVSGGAYGETQYF. This chain uses TRBV9 with TRBJ2-5, with D tentatively TRBD2 (7 bases). Looked up from germline, CDR1 is SGDLS and CDR2 is YYNGEE. This CDR3 is built from 16 residues. The V gene lost 1 base and the J gene lost 4 bases, with 17 bases spanning the gap.

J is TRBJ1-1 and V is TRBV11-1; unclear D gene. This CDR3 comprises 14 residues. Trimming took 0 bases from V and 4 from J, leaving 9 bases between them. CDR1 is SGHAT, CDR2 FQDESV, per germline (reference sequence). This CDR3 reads CASSLAGRGTEAFF. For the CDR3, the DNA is TGTGCCAGCAGCTTAGCCGGACGTGGCACTGAAGCTTTCTTT.

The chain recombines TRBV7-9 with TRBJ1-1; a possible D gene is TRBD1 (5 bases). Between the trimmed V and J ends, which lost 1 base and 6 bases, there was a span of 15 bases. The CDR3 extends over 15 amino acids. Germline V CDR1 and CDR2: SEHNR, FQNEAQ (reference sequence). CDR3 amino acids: CASSLDGTMDAEAFF. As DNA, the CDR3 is TGTGCCAGCAGCTTAGATGGGACGATGGACGCTGAAGCTTTCTTT.

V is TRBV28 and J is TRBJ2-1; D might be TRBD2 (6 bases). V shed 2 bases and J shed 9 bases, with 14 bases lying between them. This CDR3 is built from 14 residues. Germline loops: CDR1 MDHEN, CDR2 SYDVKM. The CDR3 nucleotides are TGTGCCAGCAGTTTACCAGCCCGGGGGAGTGAGCAGTTCTTC. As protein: CASSLPARGSEQFF.

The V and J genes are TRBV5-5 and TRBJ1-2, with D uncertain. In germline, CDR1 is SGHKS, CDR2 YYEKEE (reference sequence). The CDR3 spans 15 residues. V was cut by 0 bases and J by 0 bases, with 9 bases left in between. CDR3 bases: TGTGCCAGCAGCTTGGTTGGCAGACCTAACTATGGCTACACCTTC. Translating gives CASSLVGRPNYGYTF.

In DNA form, the CDR3 reads TGTGCCAGCAGTGAGGGACAGGGCACAGATACGCAGTATTTT. Amino acids: CASSEGQGTDTQYF. The chain employs TRBV6-4 and TRBJ2-3; 8 bases are shared with TRBD1. V shed 3 bases and J 1 base; nucleotides not matched to a gene: 0. Per germline, CDR1 MRHNA and CDR2 SNTAGT. This CDR3 contains 14 residues.

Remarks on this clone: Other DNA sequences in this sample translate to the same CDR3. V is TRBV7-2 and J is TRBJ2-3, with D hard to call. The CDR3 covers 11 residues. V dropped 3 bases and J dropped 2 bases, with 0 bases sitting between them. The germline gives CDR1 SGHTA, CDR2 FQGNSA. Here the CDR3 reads CASSFTDTQYF. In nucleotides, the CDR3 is TGTGCCAGCAGCTTCACAGATACGCAGTATTTT.

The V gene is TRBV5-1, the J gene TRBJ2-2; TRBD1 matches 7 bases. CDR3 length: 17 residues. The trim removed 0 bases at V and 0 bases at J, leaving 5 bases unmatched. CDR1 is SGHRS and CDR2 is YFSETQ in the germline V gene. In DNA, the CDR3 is TGCGCCAGCAGCTTGGATCCCGGGACAGCGAACACCGGGGAGCTGTTTTTT. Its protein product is CASSLDPGTANTGELFF. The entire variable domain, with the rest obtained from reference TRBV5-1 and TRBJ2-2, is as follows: KAGVTQTPRYLIKTRGQQVTLSCSPISGHRSVSWYQQTPGQGLQFLFEYFSETQRNKGNFPGRFSGRQFSNSRSEMNVSTLELGDSALYLCASSLDPGTANTGELFFGEGSRLTVL.

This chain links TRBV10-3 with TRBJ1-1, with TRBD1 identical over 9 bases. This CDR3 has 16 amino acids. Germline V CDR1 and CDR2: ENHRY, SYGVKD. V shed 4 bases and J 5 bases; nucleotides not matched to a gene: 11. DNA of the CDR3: TGTGCCATCAGTGGGGGGACAGGGACCCTAAAGACTGAAGCTTTCTTT. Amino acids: CAISGGTGTLKTEAFF.

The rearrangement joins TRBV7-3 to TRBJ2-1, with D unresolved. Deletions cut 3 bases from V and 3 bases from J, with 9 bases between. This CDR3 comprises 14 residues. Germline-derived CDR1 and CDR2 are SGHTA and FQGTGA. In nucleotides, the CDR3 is TGTGCCAGCAGCTTGACTGGGGACTACAATGAGCAGTTCTTC. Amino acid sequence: CASSLTGDYNEQFF.

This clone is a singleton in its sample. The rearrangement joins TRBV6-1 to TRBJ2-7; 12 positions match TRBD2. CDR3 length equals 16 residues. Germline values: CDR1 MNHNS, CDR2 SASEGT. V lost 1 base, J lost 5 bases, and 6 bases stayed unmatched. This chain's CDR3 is CASSEGLAGGADEQYF. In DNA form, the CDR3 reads TGTGCCAGCAGTGAAGGGCTAGCGGGAGGGGCCGACGAGCAGTACTTC.

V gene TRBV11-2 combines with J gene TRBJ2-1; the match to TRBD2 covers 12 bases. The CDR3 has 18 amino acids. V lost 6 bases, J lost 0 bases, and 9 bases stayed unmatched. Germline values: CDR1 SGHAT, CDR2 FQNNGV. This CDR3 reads CASRPGLAGKSSYNEQFF. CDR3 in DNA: TGTGCCAGCAGACCGGGACTAGCGGGTAAGAGCTCCTACAATGAGCAGTTCTTC.

For the CDR3, the DNA is TGTGCCAGCAGTTTCACAGGGATGGGGGAGACCCAGTACTTC. Its translation: CASSFTGMGETQYF. The chain is built from TRBV6-5 and TRBJ2-5, with D possibly TRBD1 on 6 matching bases. V was cut by 4 bases and J by 5 bases, with 14 bases left in between. The germline V gene has CDR1 MNHEY and CDR2 SVGAGI. This CDR3 contains 14 residues.